What follows describes a single T cell receptor (beta chain). The source of the sample is a study of blood T cell repertoires in COVID-19. Study summary: Some COVID-19 samples were acute and others convalescent; all came from the United States, Italy and Spain. PBMCs, B-cell-depleted T cells, or T cells were the source of the cDNA or gDNA that made up the material.

In the original workflow: Counts of nucleated cells, estimated from reference gene primer amplification, were obtained. TCRdb's table, derived via immunoSEQ multiplex PCR, lists solely in-frame clones and lacks some. D and trimming come from the DNA, and the V and J calls and clone size come from that table. The data hold around 110,000 clones, with 80% to 90% observed a single time. Germline V gene sequence: CDR1 SGHTA, CDR2 FQGNSA. This CDR3 region has 13 residues. V gave up 3 bases and J gave up 3 bases, with 9 bases separating them. This clonotype originated in a man aged 35-49 years with acute or convalescent COVID-19. Input material: peripheral blood. The V gene is TRBV7-2, the J gene TRBJ2-7, with D maybe TRBD1 (6 bases). The CDR3 sequence: CASSLIGGYEQYF. CDR3 nucleotide sequence: TGTGCCAGCAGCTTGATAGGGGGCTACGAGCAGTACTTC.